These 31 T cell receptor beta chains originate from one sample sequenced in a study of identical twins (dated by TCRdb to about 2016). The library came from 5' RACE. Sequencing relied on an Illumina HiSeq 2000. TCRdb cleaned the public reads at Q25 with fastp, built clones with MiXCR and kept in-frame beta chains. A single entry per CDR3 protein holds the most common genes and DNA from its merged rows. The sample profile shows 1.5 million or so distinct CDR3 sequences; about 31% of them were found once. The biggest ten clones account for about 0.27% of the sample. The sample was cord blood. The receptor set was obtained from a newborn girl in good health.

This clonotype has only one observation. V is TRBV20-1 and J is TRBJ2-1; TRBD1 matches at 9 bases. Germline CDR1 is DFQATT and CDR2 is SNEGSKA (reference sequence). The CDR3 has 15 amino acids. V lost 2 bases, J lost 10 bases, and 12 bases stayed unmatched. CDR3 sequence: CSARLPRDRVYEQFF. CDR3 DNA sequence: TGCAGTGCTAGACTTCCTCGGGACAGGGTTTACGAGCAGTTCTTC.

The rearrangement joins TRBV12-3 or TRBV12-4 to TRBJ1-5; 7 bases match TRBD1. This CDR3 has 14 residues. The V gene end was trimmed by 6 bases and the J gene end by 7 bases; junction bases not matched to a gene: 9. The chain's CDR3 is CASRPGTVAQPQHF. The CDR3 DNA reads TGTGCCAGCAGACCAGGGACAGTGGCGCAGCCCCAGCATTTT.

In the case of this clonotype: This may stem from a read error, because a much larger clone lies one nucleotide away. The CDR3 loop is CSVVRGDAQYF. The CDR3 bases are TGCAGCGTTGTCCGAGGAGATGCGCAGTATTTT. The genes are TRBV29-1 and TRBJ2-3; unclear D gene. CDR1 and CDR2 (germline): SQVTM, ANQGSEA. The CDR3 covers 11 residues.

This clonotype was seen many times. At one end, the junction sequence differs from germline, possibly due to a read error. The rearrangement joins TRBV4-1 to TRBJ2-3; 10 nucleotides line up with TRBD2. This CDR3 is built from 15 residues. Germline V gives CDR1 MGHRA, CDR2 YSYEKL. CDR3 bases: TGTGCCAGCAGCCAAGTTCTAGCGGGAGCGGATACGCAGTATTTT. Translation: CASSQVLAGADTQYF.

This sequence joins TRBV7-9 and TRBJ1-1, with a possible D match to TRBD1 (6 bases). The ends were cut back, 1 base at V and 4 bases at J, with 10 bases in the middle. CDR3 length: 14 residues. Germline lookup yields CDR1 SEHNR and CDR2 FQNEAQ (reference sequence). The CDR3 reads CASSLDQGGTEAFF. As DNA, the CDR3 is TGTGCCAGCAGCTTAGATCAAGGGGGCACTGAAGCTTTCTTT.

This chain links TRBV3-1 with TRBJ2-4, with D unresolved. Trimming removed 5 bases from V and 1 base from J, with 15 bases in between. Germline assignment: CDR1 LGHDT and CDR2 YNNKEL (reference sequence). The CDR3 runs 16 residues. CDR3 sequence: CASSDRARWAKNIQYF. DNA of the CDR3: TGTGCCAGCAGCGACCGGGCCCGGTGGGCCAAAAACATTCAGTACTTC.

The chain couples TRBV5-1 to TRBJ2-1, with 8 bases identical to TRBD2. V shed 1 base and J 7 bases; nucleotides not matched to a gene: 10. The V gene's germline CDR1 is SGHRS and CDR2 YFSETQ. This CDR3 has 16 residues. CDR3 sequence reads: CASSLLTGGAGNEQFF. The CDR3, as DNA: TGCGCCAGCAGCTTGCTTACCGGGGGGGCGGGGAATGAGCAGTTCTTC.

This clonotype showed up just a few times. V is TRBV7-2 and J is TRBJ2-2; D call uncertain. Trimming removed 2 bases at V and 4 bases at J, with 8 bases between. CDR1 and CDR2 from the germline V gene are SGHTA and FQGNSA. CDR3 length equals 14 residues. CDR3 residues: CASSLTAITGELFF. For the CDR3, the DNA is TGTGCCAGCAGCTTAACCGCTATCACCGGGGAGCTGTTTTTT.

This clonotype turned up a few times. The chain uses TRBV11-2 and TRBJ1-4; D unresolved. The germline CDR1 and CDR2 sequences are SGHAT and FQNNGV. Trimming removed 0 bases at V and 6 bases at J, with 11 bases between. The CDR3 consists of 15 residues. CDR3 in amino acids: CASSLDRAAHEKLFF. CDR3 nucleotide sequence: TGTGCCAGCAGCTTAGATCGGGCAGCACATGAAAAACTGTTTTTT.

The rearrangement uses TRBV2 and TRBJ2-7, with 7 bases fitting TRBD2. Germline V lookup: CDR1 SNHLY, CDR2 FYNNEI. This CDR3 has 14 amino acids. J gave up 7 bases and V 7 bases, and 13 bases lay outside the gene matches. CDR3 region: CASTATSKYNEQYF. DNA for the CDR3: TGTGCCAGCACTGCGACTAGCAAATACAATGAGCAGTACTTC.

The rearrangement uses TRBV2 and TRBJ1-5; D may be TRBD1 (6 bases). The V and J ends lost 3 bases and 5 bases respectively, with 11 bases between them. CDR3 length equals 14 residues. The V gene's germline CDR1 is SNHLY and CDR2 FYNNEI. CDR3 DNA: TGTGCCAGCAGTGAGTGGGGGCTCCATCAGCCCCAGCATTTT. This sequence encodes CASSEWGLHQPQHF.

This clonotype appeared a few times. The V and J genes are TRBV3-1 and TRBJ2-5; D gene uncertain. The CDR3 sequence is 16 residues long. Germline V CDR1 and CDR2: LGHDT, YNNKEL (reference sequence). Trimming stripped 0 bases from V and 0 bases from J, with 11 bases between. This CDR3 is CASSQDPARNQETQYF. DNA for the CDR3: TGTGCCAGCAGCCAAGACCCTGCACGGAACCAAGAGACCCAGTACTTC.

The rearrangement uses TRBV7-2 and TRBJ2-3; 9 nucleotides line up with TRBD2. This CDR3 region has 15 residues. Germline CDR1 reads SGHTA; CDR2 reads FQGNSA. The ends lost 0 bases at V and 14 bases at J; junction bases unmatched: 12. The DNA of the CDR3 is TGTGCCAGCAGCTTAGCGCTTAGCGGGGGCCCCGCCGGGTATTTT. Its translation is CASSLALSGGPAGYF.

This chain links TRBV7-8 with TRBJ2-1; D unclear. There are 12 residues in the CDR3. Trimming left V 2 bases short and J 10 bases short, with 9 bases between. Germline values: CDR1 SGHVS, CDR2 FQNEAQ. CDR3 nucleotides: TGTGCCAGCAGCTTACTTAGTGTCGAGCAGTTCTTC. It encodes CASSLLSVEQFF.

A single count supports this clonotype. The genes are TRBV6-1 and TRBJ2-7; D might be TRBD2 (6 bases). The J call is in doubt because the DNA end fits TRBJ2-5 better. The CDR3 loop spans 15 amino acids. Looked up from germline, CDR1 is MNHNS and CDR2 is SASEGT. CDR3 loop: CASSAGKVGGETQYF. In nucleotides, the CDR3 is TGTGCCAGCAGCGCCGGAAAAGTGGGGGGAGAGACCCAGTACTTC.

The chain recombines TRBV21-1 with TRBJ1-5. TRBV21-1 is recorded as a pseudogene. The CDR3 extends over 15 amino acids. This CDR3 is CASSVRQYSNQPQHF. CDR3 DNA: TGTGCCAGCAGCGTGAGACAATATAGCAATCAGCCCCAGCATTTT.

The rearrangement joins TRBV6-1 to TRBJ1-6; D perhaps matches TRBD1 (5 bases). Trimming removed 1 base at V and 15 bases at J, with 16 bases between. Germline V lookup: CDR1 MNHNS, CDR2 SASEGT. This CDR3 has 14 amino acids. Written as DNA, the CDR3 is TGTGCCAGCAGTGAAGGCCCTTTCCCGGGGGTCCTCCACTTT. Amino acid sequence: CASSEGPFPGVLHF.

This clonotype has more than one count but fewer than ten. The chain has TRBV7-9 and TRBJ2-3; the D gene could be TRBD1 or TRBD2 (5 bases each). This CDR3 has 15 residues. Trimming cost V 5 bases and J 2 bases, with 14 bases left between them. Germline CDR1 and CDR2: SEHNR and FQNEAQ (reference sequence). The CDR3 protein is CASSLGGLHTDTQYF. CDR3 coding DNA: TGTGCCAGCAGCCTTGGGGGTTTACACACAGATACGCAGTATTTT.

This sequence joins TRBV20-1 and TRBJ2-4; D may be TRBD1 (6 bases). The end of the DNA aligns better with TRBJ2-7, so the J call may be wrong. Germline assignment: CDR1 DFQATT and CDR2 SNEGSKA (reference sequence). CDR3 length: 14 amino acids. This CDR3 is CSAREGTNFYEQYF. The CDR3 bases are TGCAGTGCTAGAGAAGGGACAAATTTTTACGAGCAGTACTTC.

This clonotype came up a few times. The rearrangement links TRBV21-1 to TRBJ1-5; TRBD1, the table's D call, lacks a check against the DNA. TRBV21-1 is annotated as a pseudogene. This CDR3 contains 16 residues. This chain's CDR3 is CASSKKRDRPDQPQHF. The CDR3 coding sequence is TGTGCCAGCAGCAAGAAGAGGGACAGGCCGGATCAGCCCCAGCATTTT.

This clonotype came up many times. The V gene is TRBV7-9, the J gene TRBJ2-7; D is possibly TRBD2 (6 bases). Germline V lookup: CDR1 SEHNR, CDR2 FQNEAQ (reference sequence). The V end was cut by 5 bases, the J end by 3 bases, with 17 bases between. The CDR3 spans 15 residues. For the CDR3, the DNA is TGTGCCAGCAGCGTATCCGGGACTGGTAACTACGAGCAGTACTTC. Amino acid sequence: CASSVSGTGNYEQYF. The full variable domain, completed using reference TRBV7-9 and TRBJ2-7, is DTGVSQNPRHKITKRGQNVTFRCDPISEHNRLYWYRQTLGQGPEFLTYFQNEAQLEKSRLLSDRFSAERPKGSFSTLEIQRTEQGDSAMYLCASSVSGTGNYEQYFGPGTRLTVT.

In this sample, this clonotype turned up a few times. The chain's CDR3 is CASSLTGAADYNTEAFF. The CDR3 nucleotides read TGTGCCAGCAGTTTAACAGGGGCGGCCGATTACAACACTGAAGCTTTCTTT. The chain combines TRBV28 with TRBJ1-1, with TRBD1 matching over 7 bases. This CDR3 is built from 17 residues. The trim removed 2 bases at V and 2 bases at J, leaving 11 bases unmatched. CDR1 is MDHEN and CDR2 is SYDVKM in the germline V gene. Full variable domain (rest looked up from reference TRBV28 and TRBJ1-1): DVKVTQSSRYLVKRTGEKVFLECVQDMDHENMFWYRQDPGLGLRLIYFSYDVKMKEKGDIPEGYSVSREKKERFSLILESASTNQTSMYLCASSLTGAADYNTEAFFGQGTRLTVV.

This clonotype was seen a few times. This rearrangement joins TRBV27 to TRBJ1-6, with D possibly being TRBD1 (6 bases). There are 16 residues in the CDR3. Germline CDR1 reads MNHEY; CDR2 reads SMNVEV (reference sequence). V shed 3 bases and J shed 3 bases, with 12 bases lying between them. The CDR3 bases are TGTGCCAGCAGTTTTTTACGAGGGGGCTATAATTCACCCCTCCACTTT. Protein product: CASSFLRGGYNSPLHF.

This clonotype appeared many times. This rearrangement joins TRBV20-1 to TRBJ1-6, with unresolved D. This CDR3 has 13 amino acids. The germline V gene has CDR1 DFQATT and CDR2 SNEGSKA (reference sequence). V lost 3 bases and J lost 5, with 8 bases in between. The CDR3, as DNA: TGCAGTGCTAGTTACCAGAATAATTCACCCCTCCACTTT. Amino acids: CSASYQNNSPLHF.

Comment on this clonotype: A much larger clone lies a single base off, so this may be a read error. This chain joins TRBV5-1 and TRBJ2-1; the match to TRBD2 covers 12 bases. J gave up 8 bases and V 3 bases, and 3 bases lay outside the gene matches. The CDR3 is made up of 14 amino acids. Germline lookup yields CDR1 SGHRS and CDR2 YFSETQ. The CDR3 DNA reads as TGCGCCAGCAGCTCGACTAGCGGGAGTTATGAGCAGTTCTTC. This codes for CASSSTSGSYEQFF.

On this clonotype itself: A single base separates this from a much larger clone, so it may be a read error. The chain joins TRBV29-1 to TRBJ1-2; D perhaps matches TRBD1 (5 bases). CDR3 length: 13 residues. The germline V gene has CDR1 SQVTM and CDR2 ANQGSEA. CDR3 sequence reads: CGVGNQGTSGYTF. CDR3 bases: TGCGGCGTTGGAAACCAGGGAACCAGTGGCTACACCTTC.

The V call is TRBV5-4, the J call TRBJ2-7; 9 bases are shared with TRBD2. This CDR3 spans 14 amino acids. Trimming took 5 bases from V and 3 from J; bases not matched to a gene: 6. Germline-derived CDR1 and CDR2 are SGHNT and YYREEE (reference sequence). CDR3 loop: CASRLAGGDYEQYF. Here the CDR3 DNA reads TGTGCCAGCAGACTAGCGGGCGGCGACTACGAGCAGTACTTC.

The V and J genes are TRBV9 and TRBJ1-5, with D tentatively TRBD1 (5 bases). Germline V CDR1 and CDR2: SGDLS, YYNGEE. Trimming took off 0 bases at V and 0 bases at J, with 10 bases between the two ends. The CDR3 contains 16 residues. The CDR3 region has the DNA TGTGCCAGCAGCGTAGAAGGGGCACATAGCAATCAGCCCCAGCATTTT. It is translated as CASSVEGAHSNQPQHF.

This clonotype was counted only a few times. The chain uses TRBV12-3 or TRBV12-4 and TRBJ2-2; the D is unclear. The CDR3 loop spans 14 amino acids. V dropped 0 bases and J dropped 2 bases, with 4 bases sitting between them. CDR3 loop: CASSLADNTGELFF. Here the CDR3 DNA reads TGTGCCAGCAGTTTAGCCGACAACACCGGGGAGCTGTTTTTT.

The rearrangement joins TRBV18 to TRBJ2-7, with 8 bases fitting TRBD1. This CDR3 contains 14 residues. The germline V gene has CDR1 KGHSH and CDR2 LQKENI. J gave up 1 base and V 6 bases, and 5 bases lay outside the gene matches. This chain's CDR3 is CASSPGQESYEQYF. CDR3 coding DNA: TGTGCCAGCTCTCCGGGACAGGAGTCCTACGAGCAGTACTTC.

The CDR3 sequence is CSVEDRGARDTQYF. DNA of the CDR3: TGCAGCGTTGAAGACAGGGGGGCCCGGGATACGCAGTATTTT. The chain uses TRBV29-1 and TRBJ2-3, with D tentatively TRBD1 (7 bases). The CDR3 length is 14 residues. The germline gives CDR1 SQVTM, CDR2 ANQGSEA. V lost 0 bases and J 6 bases, leaving 13 bases between the germline ends.